Sequencing of this T cell receptor (beta chain) was carried out in a study of OX40 agonist ivuxolimab in advanced cancers. Turning to the study itself: Age averaged around 54 years (range about 20 to 79), and more than 80% were male.

As for this clone: Its antigen is unknown.

Repertoires were generated with immunoSEQ multiplex PCR, while TCRdb's copy carries only in-frame clones and drops some. The sample includes about 15,000 clones, nearly 80% of them seen just once. CDR1 and CDR2 from the germline V gene are SEHNR and FQNEAQ (reference sequence). The junction had 5 bases not matched to a gene; V was cut back by 4 bases and J by 2 bases. This CDR3 region has 17 residues. The study's findings and limits: Still undetermined is the antigen specificity of the expanded peripheral T cells.

The sample in question was CD4+ or CD8+ T cells sorted from blood, obtained in a trial of the OX40 agonist ivuxolimab. The clonotype comes from an adult with an advanced solid tumor such as melanoma, head and neck, liver or kidney cancer. V usage is TRBV7-9 and J usage is TRBJ2-4; TRBD2 aligns across 13 bases. The CDR3, as DNA: TGTGCCAGCAGCTCGCCGGGACTAGCGGGGTCCAAAAACATTCAGTACTTC. Protein: CASSSPGLAGSKNIQYF.